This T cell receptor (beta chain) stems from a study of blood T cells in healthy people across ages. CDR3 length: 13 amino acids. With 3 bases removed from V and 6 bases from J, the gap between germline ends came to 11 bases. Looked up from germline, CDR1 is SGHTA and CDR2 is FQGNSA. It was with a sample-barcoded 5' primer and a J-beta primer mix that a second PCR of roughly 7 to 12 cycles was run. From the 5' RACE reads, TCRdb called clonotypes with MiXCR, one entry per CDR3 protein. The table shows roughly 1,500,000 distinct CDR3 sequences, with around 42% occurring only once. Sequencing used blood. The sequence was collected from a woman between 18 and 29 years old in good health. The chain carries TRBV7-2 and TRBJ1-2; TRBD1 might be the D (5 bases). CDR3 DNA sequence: TGTGCCAGCAGCTTCCAGGGAGTCAATGGCTACACCTTC. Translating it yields CASSFQGVNGYTF. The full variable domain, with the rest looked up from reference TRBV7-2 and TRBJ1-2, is GAGVSQSPSNKVTEKGKDVELRCDPISGHTALYWYRQSLGQGLEFLIYFQGNSAPDKSGLPSDRFSAERTGGSVSTLTIQRTQQEDSAVYLCASSFQGVNGYTFGSGTRLTVV.